The source of this T cell receptor (beta chain) is a study of T cells in narcolepsy. On this clone: What it binds is unknown.

Clones were sequenced by immunoSEQ multiplex PCR, and TCRdb holds only the in-frame ones, with some missing. The sample records about 22,000 clones, about 80% being singletons. Whole-study findings and limits: Autoreactive HCRT-specific and TRIB2-specific clonotypes were marked in same-patient CSF-versus-blood CD4+ comparisons.

The trim removed 1 base at V and 2 bases at J, leaving 13 bases unmatched. Per germline, CDR1 SGHNT and CDR2 YENEEA. The CDR3 spans 19 residues. The sequencing input was memory (CD45RA-) CD4+ T cells from blood. The chain has TRBV11-3 and TRBJ2-3; 9 bases agree with TRBD2. The receptor comes from a human donor in good health. Written as DNA, the CDR3 is TGTGCCAGCAGCTTAGTTGGTGCGGCGGGGGGGCCTTTCACAGATACGCAGTATTTT. This sequence encodes CASSLVGAAGGPFTDTQYF.